This T cell receptor (beta chain) was captured by sequencing in a study of CD8+ T cells in alopecia areata. Treatment noted: oral pan-JAK inhibitor, 5-10 mg twice daily. Individuals with alopecia areata gave both lesional scalp punch biopsies and peripheral blood for collection. Findings and caveats of the study: TCR sharing across patients was less clear than in mice, possibly HLA-related. Higher clonality and more expanded CD8+ clones appeared in lesional than normal scalp.

Worth noting for this clone: As yet, its antigen is unknown.

RNA extraction was followed by reverse transcription into cDNA, which acted as the sequencing template. Here immunoSEQ multiplex PCR was the method, and the copy in TCRdb shows in-frame clones only, minus some. The table has 5,000 or so clones, about two thirds seen once. The J segment lost 7 bases and the V segment lost 2 bases, leaving 0 bases of the junction unmatched. This CDR3 comprises 15 residues. Germline-derived CDR1 and CDR2 are MRHNA and SNTAGT. The V call is TRBV6-4, the J call TRBJ2-1; TRBD2 matches at 15 bases. This specimen was skin, taken at week 24, from a patient treated with tofacitinib. The clonotype comes from a human donor with alopecia areata. The CDR3 nucleotides are TGTGCCAGCAGTGACGGGACTAGCGGGGGGAATGAGCAGTTCTTC. Protein product: CASSDGTSGGNEQFF.